Listed here are 26 T cell receptor beta chains from one sample, sequenced in a study of cytomegalovirus exposure and HLA in healthy donors. Vbeta (60) and Jbeta (13) primers were used in the PCR. Generated by immunoSEQ multiplex PCR, the TCRdb table keeps only in-frame clones and is missing some. The sample lists under 150,000 clones, roughly 71% occurring once. Sequenced input: PBMCs. Source of these receptors: a man in his late teens or twenties in good health and CMV-seropositive.

The chain recombines TRBV5-1 with TRBJ1-2, with D perhaps TRBD1 (6 bases). Trimming stripped 4 bases from V and 4 bases from J, with 17 bases between. CDR3 size: 15 residues. CDR1 is SGHRS, CDR2 YFSETQ, per germline. The CDR3 DNA reads as TGCGCCAGCAGCCCCGGCAGGGGTTTTCCCTATGGCTACACCTTC. This encodes CASSPGRGFPYGYTF.

A few counts support this clone. The V gene is TRBV19, the J gene TRBJ1-6; 9 bases agree with TRBD1. This CDR3 comprises 15 residues. The J segment lost 7 bases and the V segment lost 0 bases, leaving 1 base of the junction unmatched. Germline CDR1 is LNHDA and CDR2 is SQIVND (reference sequence). The DNA of the CDR3 is TGTGCCAGTAGTATAGATGGGACAGGGAATTCACCCCTCCACTTT. Its translation is CASSIDGTGNSPLHF.

This rearrangement joins TRBV7-9 to TRBJ2-7; 10 bases match TRBD1. The trim removed 2 bases at V and 2 bases at J, leaving 3 bases unmatched. Germline CDR1 is SEHNR and CDR2 is FQNEAQ (reference sequence). This CDR3 spans 15 amino acids. The CDR3 protein is CASSLSGTGAYEQYF. The CDR3 DNA sequence: TGTGCCAGCAGCTTATCCGGGACAGGGGCCTACGAGCAGTACTTC.

The J gene is TRBJ1-6, the V gene TRBV6-1, with a tentative D call TRBD1 (6 bases). Germline CDR1 reads MNHNS; CDR2 reads SASEGT. V lost 5 bases and J 8 bases, leaving 10 bases between the germline ends. The CDR3 contains 13 residues. The CDR3 region is CASSTRQDSPLHF. For the CDR3, the DNA is TGTGCCAGCAGTACCCGACAGGATTCACCCCTCCACTTT.

This rearrangement joins TRBV11-2 to TRBJ2-1, with 10 bases matching TRBD2. This CDR3 spans 17 amino acids. Germline CDR1 is SGHAT and CDR2 is FQNNGV. V trimming: 1 base; J trimming: 9 bases; junction bases outside the gene matches: 12. This chain's CDR3 is CASSLVVGGLARGEQFF. Written as DNA, the CDR3 is TGTGCCAGCAGCTTAGTTGTAGGGGGACTAGCGCGGGGTGAGCAGTTCTTC.

This sequence joins TRBV19 and TRBJ2-3; TRBD2 matches at 9 bases. Germline loops: CDR1 LNHDA, CDR2 SQIVND (reference sequence). CDR3 length: 16 residues. Trimming took 3 bases from V and 2 from J; bases not matched to a gene: 6. The DNA of the CDR3 is TGTGCCAGTAGTATCTCAGCGGGGGGTTTCACAGATACGCAGTATTTT. It specifies CASSISAGGFTDTQYF.

This clone was seen a few times. The rearrangement uses TRBV29-1 and TRBJ2-7; 9 bases match TRBD1. The trim removed 5 bases at V and 4 bases at J, leaving 6 bases unmatched. CDR1 is SQVTM, CDR2 ANQGSEA, per germline. CDR3 length: 13 residues. Written as DNA, the CDR3 is TGCAGCGTTCAGGGACAGGGTATATACGAGCAGTACTTC. It specifies CSVQGQGIYEQYF.

V is TRBV11-2 and J is TRBJ2-5; 10 bases map to TRBD2. The CDR3 sequence is 18 residues long. Germline CDR1 SGHAT, CDR2 FQNNGV. Trimming took 1 base from V and 0 from J; bases not matched to a gene: 8. As DNA, the CDR3 is TGTGCCAGCAGCTTAGGACTAGCGGGCGCTAGGTACCAAGAGACCCAGTACTTC. It specifies CASSLGLAGARYQETQYF.

This clone showed up just a few times. J is TRBJ2-1 and V is TRBV28; 7 nucleotides align to TRBD1. The CDR3 consists of 13 residues. The junction had 2 bases not matched to a gene; V was cut back by 5 bases and J by 4 bases. Germline assignment: CDR1 MDHEN and CDR2 SYDVKM. The CDR3 here is CASSRGQYNEQFF. For the CDR3, the DNA is TGTGCCAGCAGTAGGGGGCAGTACAATGAGCAGTTCTTC.

This clone was seen a few times. J is TRBJ1-5 and V is TRBV7-9; TRBD1 might be the D (6 bases). Trimming pared 8 bases from V and 2 bases from J, leaving 13 bases between. This CDR3 has 14 residues. Germline values: CDR1 SEHNR, CDR2 FQNEAQ (reference sequence). The CDR3, as DNA: TGTGCCAGCGGGCGAGGGGGGGGCAATCAGCCCCAGCATTTT. It encodes CASGRGGGNQPQHF.

V and J are TRBV28 and TRBJ2-7, with 9 bases fitting TRBD1. Germline CDR1 MDHEN, CDR2 SYDVKM. Unmatched junction bases numbered 7, after V lost 3 bases and J lost 7 bases. This CDR3 is built from 14 residues. This CDR3 is CASSLNRGRREQYF. The CDR3 DNA reads as TGTGCCAGCAGTTTGAACAGGGGGCGGAGGGAGCAGTACTTC. The whole variable domain, filled in from reference TRBV28 and TRBJ2-7, reads DVKVTQSSRYLVKRTGEKVFLECVQDMDHENMFWYRQDPGLGLRLIYFSYDVKMKEKGDIPEGYSVSREKKERFSLILESASTNQTSMYLCASSLNRGRREQYFGPGTRLTVT.

This rearrangement joins TRBV28 to TRBJ2-7, with 8 positions matching TRBD1. The germline gives CDR1 MDHEN, CDR2 SYDVKM. J gave up 6 bases and V 6 bases, and 10 bases lay outside the gene matches. The CDR3 loop spans 14 amino acids. The CDR3 region is CASSSGTGPCEQYV. The CDR3 DNA reads as TGTGCCAGCAGCTCCGGGACAGGTCCATGCGAGCAGTACGTC.

This clone has just a few counts. This chain connects TRBV29-1 to TRBJ2-2; possible D gene TRBD1, 5 bases. The CDR3 has 14 amino acids. Trimming removed 4 bases from V and 7 bases from J, with 16 bases in between. CDR1 SQVTM and CDR2 ANQGSEA come from the germline V gene. Here the CDR3 reads CSVVRQGGDGELFF. As DNA, the CDR3 is TGCAGCGTTGTTCGGCAGGGCGGCGACGGGGAGCTGTTTTTT.

V and J are TRBV28 and TRBJ2-1, with a possible D match to TRBD2 (5 bases). V gave up 4 bases and J gave up 10 bases, with 14 bases separating them. Germline CDR1 MDHEN, CDR2 SYDVKM. The CDR3 consists of 13 residues. CDR3 sequence (DNA): TGTGCCAGCAGTTATAGCGCCACAGCAGAGCAGTTCTTC. This translates into CASSYSATAEQFF.

The gene calls are TRBV6-5 and TRBJ1-1, with D uncertain. Germline CDR1 reads MNHEY; CDR2 reads SVGAGI. The germline V and J ends were trimmed by 0 bases and 11 bases, with 13 bases remaining between them. This CDR3 comprises 13 residues. CDR3 in amino acids: CASSYSTGSDAFF. CDR3 sequence (DNA): TGTGCCAGCAGTTACTCGACGGGTAGTGATGCTTTCTTT.

The gene calls are TRBV2 and TRBJ1-1; 8 bases agree with TRBD1. V was clipped by 6 bases and J by 5 bases; unmatched bases: 5. The CDR3 length is 13 residues. Germline-derived CDR1 and CDR2 are SNHLY and FYNNEI. This chain's CDR3 is CASSLQGGTEAFF. CDR3 sequence (DNA): TGTGCCAGCAGCTTACAGGGGGGGACTGAAGCTTTCTTT.

This chain links TRBV7-9 with TRBJ2-6; D might be TRBD1 (6 bases). The CDR3 spans 19 residues. V lost 7 bases, J lost 0 bases, and 22 bases lay in between. CDR1 and CDR2 from the germline V gene are SEHNR and FQNEAQ (reference sequence). The CDR3: CASNVWKDSQSSGANVLTF. The CDR3 nucleotides are TGTGCCAGCAACGTTTGGAAGGACAGCCAGAGCTCTGGGGCCAACGTCCTGACTTTC.

This clone was detected a few times. Here the CDR3 DNA reads TGCGCCAGCAGCTTGGGGACAAGGGGTATCCAAGAGACCCAGTACTTC. Its translation is CASSLGTRGIQETQYF. The chain joins TRBV5-1 to TRBJ2-5; weak D call: TRBD1 (5 bases). CDR3 length equals 16 residues. V lost 0 bases and J 1 base, leaving 13 bases between the germline ends. CDR1 SGHRS and CDR2 YFSETQ come from the germline V gene.

DNA of the CDR3: TGTGCCAGTAGTATCCGAACAGGGGCGGAGGGCAATCAGCCCCAGCATTTT. Amino acids: CASSIRTGAEGNQPQHF. The V and J genes are TRBV19 and TRBJ1-5; 7 bases agree with TRBD1. V lost 3 bases, J lost 2 bases, and 10 bases stayed unmatched. CDR1 is LNHDA, CDR2 SQIVND, per germline (reference sequence). The CDR3 loop spans 17 amino acids.

The chain carries TRBV2 and TRBJ2-1; the D gene is possibly TRBD1 (6 bases). The CDR3 consists of 14 residues. V lost 6 bases to trimming and J lost 6 bases, with 15 bases between them. In germline, CDR1 is SNHLY, CDR2 FYNNEI. CDR3: CASRRTEVANEQFF. The CDR3 coding sequence is TGTGCCAGCAGGCGGACAGAAGTTGCCAATGAGCAGTTCTTC.

In this sample, this clone turned up a few times. This chain uses TRBV19 with TRBJ2-3, with TRBD2 matching over 8 bases. Germline V gene lookup returns CDR1 LNHDA and CDR2 SQIVND (reference sequence). The length of the CDR3 is 13 residues. Germline trimming cut 4 bases from V and 4 bases from J; bases unmatched to any gene: 1. Written as DNA, the CDR3 is TGTGCCAGTAGTACGGGACTAGCAGATACGCAGTATTTT. This sequence encodes CASSTGLADTQYF.

This clone has a count of ten or more. The chain combines TRBV19 with TRBJ1-1; 7 positions agree with TRBD1. Losses at the gene ends were 7 bases for V and 6 bases for J; bases not matched to a gene: 14. The CDR3 runs 15 residues. CDR1 and CDR2 from the germline V gene are LNHDA and SQIVND (reference sequence). The CDR3 loop is CASTRGDRAVAEAFF. As DNA, the CDR3 is TGTGCCAGTACCAGGGGTGACAGGGCCGTGGCTGAAGCTTTCTTT.

The chain carries TRBV5-1 and TRBJ1-6; D possibly corresponds to TRBD1 (5 bases). V was cut by 5 bases and J by 3 bases, with 9 bases left in between. The CDR3 loop spans 14 amino acids. Germline V gives CDR1 SGHRS, CDR2 YFSETQ. CDR3 residues: CASRVDSYNSPLHF. CDR3 nucleotides: TGCGCCAGCAGGGTTGACAGCTATAATTCACCCCTCCACTTT.

The chain combines TRBV4-1 with TRBJ1-1, with D tentatively TRBD1 (5 bases). CDR1 and CDR2 from the germline V gene are MGHRA and YSYEKL. The CDR3 runs 16 residues. Trimming removed 0 bases from V and 3 bases from J, with 14 bases in between. The CDR3 DNA sequence: TGCGCCAGCAGCCAAGATTTAGGGGTCGTGGACACTGAAGCTTTCTTT. Encoded protein: CASSQDLGVVDTEAFF.

The chain links TRBV2 to TRBJ1-2, with TRBD1 as a possible D gene (5 bases). V lost 5 bases to trimming and J lost 5 bases, with 6 bases between them. The CDR3 runs 11 residues. The germline CDR1 and CDR2 sequences are SNHLY and FYNNEI. CDR3 sequence: CASSQGYGYTF. The CDR3 DNA follows: TGTGCCAGCAGTCAGGGTTATGGCTACACCTTC.

In its sample, this clone was seen a few times. The rearrangement uses TRBV28 and TRBJ2-2; 12 bases map to TRBD2. Germline trimming cut 3 bases from V and 7 bases from J; bases unmatched to any gene: 6. The CDR3 consists of 16 residues. In germline, CDR1 is MDHEN, CDR2 SYDVKM. The CDR3 is CASSFRLAGGDGELFF. As DNA, the CDR3 is TGTGCCAGCAGTTTTCGGCTAGCGGGGGGGGACGGGGAGCTGTTTTTT.